Included here is one TCR beta chain sequence, with context. These data originate in a study of blood T cell repertoires in COVID-19. Study details: Material from acute and convalescent COVID-19 was sourced from the United States, Italy and Spain. Sample material is recorded as cDNA or gDNA derived from T cells, B-cell-depleted T cells, or PBMCs.

With V trimmed by 1 base and J by 5 bases, 3 bases remained unmatched. This CDR3 has 13 amino acids. From germline, CDR1 is GTSNPN and CDR2 SVGIG (reference sequence). As handled by the study authors: Reference gene primer amplification gave estimated nucleated cell counts. The method was immunoSEQ multiplex PCR; TCRdb's version includes in-frame clones alone and lacks a portion of them. From that table come the V and J calls and clone size; the DNA was used to work out D and trimming. This repertoire shows roughly 33,000 clones, 90% found once; its top ten account for approximately 11%. The rearrangement joins TRBV30 to TRBJ2-5, with TRBD2 identical over 8 bases. The sample taken for sequencing was peripheral blood. The TCR was taken from a human donor in a cohort sampled during active COVID-19. This CDR3 reads CAWSGTSIETQYF. Written as DNA, the CDR3 is TGTGCCTGGAGTGGGACTAGCATCGAGACCCAGTACTTC.